This T cell receptor beta chain was retrieved from a study of breast tumors, draining lymph nodes, adjacent tissues. Study observations and caveats: Data fit most tumor T cells coming from lymph node, expanding in tumor. Luminal-like breast cancer showed significantly greater tumor-nontumor repertoire similarity than basal-like breast cancer did. That most tumor T cells come from lymph nodes remained unproven. Compared with lymph nodes, tumors were less diverse; compared with nontumor tissue, more.

One entry per CDR3 protein, called by TCRdb with MiXCR from the multiplex PCR reads. This sample has 200,000 to 250,000 distinct CDR3 sequences, with around 35% found just once. With regard to this clonotype: As yet, its antigen is unknown.

Samples came from axillary lymph nodes draining the breast cancer. The length of the CDR3 is 13 residues. Losses at the gene ends were 6 bases for V and 7 bases for J; bases not matched to a gene: 2. Germline loops: CDR1 ENHRY, CDR2 SYGVKD. The chain has TRBV10-3 and TRBJ1-6; 8 bases line up with TRBD1. The specimen was axillary lymph node tissue. This clonotype was sampled from a female donor with breast cancer. Some clones in this sample may be carry-over from other donors' samples. Here the CDR3 reads CAIRRTGNSPLHF. CDR3 coding DNA: TGTGCCATCAGACGGACAGGGAATTCACCCCTCCACTTT.